This TCR beta chain was found in a study of T cells in Graves' hyperthyroidism and ophthalmopathy. Findings of the study overall: A 13 V-J model separated ophthalmopathy from stable hyperthyroidism. Most expanded thyroid clonotypes above 0.001 also appeared in blood.

There are 15 residues in the CDR3. The ends lost 2 bases at V and 7 bases at J; junction bases unmatched: 9. Amplified TCR beta CDR3 regions came from RNA transcripts. HTBI primers were used for first-round RT-PCR of the TCR CDR3. In TCRdb, the multiplex PCR reads were re-called with MiXCR into one record per CDR3 protein. The table has hundreds of thousands of distinct CDR3 sequences, 14% seen once; the top ten hold roughly 6.2%. Each patient was aged 18 to 65 and had newly diagnosed hyperthyroidism of under 2 months' duration. Researchers barred patients who had uncontrolled infection, other autoimmune disease, pregnancy or lactation. This clonotype appeared many times. Its antigen is as yet unknown.

The specimen sequenced was blood. The chain uses TRBV12-3 or TRBV12-4 and TRBJ2-7; 9 bases fit TRBD2. The receptor was isolated from a woman in her thirties with Graves' hyperthyroidism that later progressed to Graves' ophthalmopathy. CDR3 sequence: CASSLSSGTSWEQYF. For the CDR3, the DNA is TGTGCCAGCAGTTTATCGTCCGGGACTAGCTGGGAGCAGTACTTC.